The 10 T cell receptor beta chains below come from one sample, sequenced in a study of radiotherapy plus CTLA-4 blockade in lung cancer. Clones were read by immunoSEQ multiplex PCR, and TCRdb kept only the in-frame ones, dropping some. The sample contains roughly 63,000 clones, approximately 68% of which appear only once. The material sequenced was peripheral blood, taken from a patient treated with radiotherapy plus ipilimumab. The origin of the receptors is a human donor with non-small cell lung cancer whose response to radiotherapy plus ipilimumab could not be evaluated.

The chain is built from TRBV7-2 and TRBJ2-3, with TRBD2 identical over 8 bases. Per the germline V gene, CDR1 is SGHTA and CDR2 is FQGNSA. The V and J ends lost 2 bases and 6 bases, in that order; junction bases with no gene match: 16. The CDR3 consists of 18 residues. Here the CDR3 DNA reads TGTGCCAGCAGCTTATGGTTGGCGGGAGGCTCTTCTGCGGATACGCAGTATTTT. Its protein is CASSLWLAGGSSADTQYF. Filled out from reference TRBV7-2 and TRBJ2-3, the complete variable domain reads GAGVSQSPSNKVTEKGKDVELRCDPISGHTALYWYRQSLGQGLEFLIYFQGNSAPDKSGLPSDRFSAERTGGSVSTLTIQRTQQEDSAVYLCASSLWLAGGSSADTQYFGPGTRLTVL.

This clone was observed a single time. This chain connects TRBV6-1 to TRBJ1-5; the D gene is possibly TRBD1 (5 bases). Germline-derived CDR1 and CDR2 are MNHNS and SASEGT. The CDR3 consists of 15 residues. The V end lost 7 bases, the J end lost 1 base, and 14 bases lay between the germline ends. The CDR3 DNA is TGTGCCAGCATTCGCAGGGAAAGGAGCAATCAGCCCCAGCATTTT. Its translation: CASIRRERSNQPQHF.

The V and J genes are TRBV5-5 and TRBJ1-5; D is possibly TRBD1 (6 bases). V dropped 2 bases and J dropped 0 bases, with 18 bases sitting between them. Germline V gene lookup returns CDR1 SGHKS and CDR2 YYEKEE (reference sequence). This CDR3 contains 18 residues. CDR3 sequence (DNA): TGTGCCAGCAGCTTACTGGCGGGCAGGGGATATAGCAATCAGCCCCAGCATTTT. Translation gives CASSLLAGRGYSNQPQHF. The variable domain in full, with the rest retrieved from reference TRBV5-5 and TRBJ1-5, is DAGVTQSPTHLIKTRGQQVTLRCSPISGHKSVSWYQQVLGQGPQFIFQYYEKEERGRGNFPDRFSARQFPNYSSELNVNALLLGDSALYLCASSLLAGRGYSNQPQHFGDGTRLSIL.

The chain recombines TRBV28 with TRBJ1-1; perhaps TRBD1 as D (5 bases). Trimming pared 5 bases from V and 6 bases from J, leaving 19 bases between. The CDR3 covers 15 residues. The germline V gene has CDR1 MDHEN and CDR2 SYDVKM. The CDR3 here is CASSRFSGVAAEAFF. The CDR3 nucleotides read TGTGCCAGCAGTCGCTTCTCGGGGGTGGCCGCTGAAGCTTTCTTT.

The gene calls are TRBV21-1 and TRBJ2-7; the D call of TRBD1 is as the table states it, not checked on the DNA. TRBV21-1 is classified as a pseudogene. There are 20 residues in the CDR3. The CDR3 loop reads CASSKPPGTGGGGFSYEQYF. The CDR3 DNA is TGTGCCAGCAGCAAACCCCCCGGGACAGGGGGAGGGGGTTTCTCCTACGAGCAGTACTTC.

This chain uses TRBV6-1 with TRBJ2-1, with TRBD2 matching over 7 bases. J lost 2 bases, V lost 6 bases, and 7 bases had no gene match. CDR3 size: 15 residues. The germline V gene has CDR1 MNHNS and CDR2 SASEGT. CDR3 DNA sequence: TGTGCCAGCAGCCTTAGCGGGCCTACCTACAATGAGCAGTTCTTC. Amino acid sequence: CASSLSGPTYNEQFF.

Within the sample, this clone is medium-sized (0.01 to 0.1%). The genes are TRBV9 and TRBJ1-1; D possibly corresponds to TRBD1 (5 bases). CDR3 length: 13 amino acids. Trimming removed 3 bases from V and 5 bases from J, with 11 bases in between. Per germline, CDR1 SGDLS and CDR2 YYNGEE. CDR3 residues: CASSEGMTTEAFF. The CDR3 DNA reads as TGTGCCAGCAGCGAGGGGATGACAACTGAAGCTTTCTTT.

The CDR3 protein is CASSQDRDNVRAFF. CDR3 in DNA: TGCGCCAGCAGCCAGGACCGGGACAACGTGAGGGCTTTCTTT. V is TRBV4-3 and J is TRBJ1-1; D might be TRBD1 (6 bases). V lost 3 bases to trimming and J lost 11 bases, with 19 bases between them. CDR1 and CDR2 (germline): LGHNA, YSLEER. CDR3 size: 14 residues.

V and J are TRBV6-1 and TRBJ1-5, with a tentative D call TRBD1 (5 bases). Trimming took off 3 bases at V and 4 bases at J, with 10 bases between the two ends. The germline CDR1 and CDR2 sequences are MNHNS and SASEGT. This CDR3 is 14 amino acids long. The CDR3 sequence: CASSEQGMNQPQHF. The CDR3 nucleotides read TGTGCCAGCAGTGAGCAGGGTATGAATCAGCCCCAGCATTTT.

The chain employs TRBV5-4 and TRBJ2-2; TRBD1 matches 7 bases. The V gene's germline CDR1 is SGHNT and CDR2 YYREEE (reference sequence). The V gene end was trimmed by 4 bases and the J gene end by 2 bases; junction bases not matched to a gene: 8. There are 16 residues in the CDR3. CDR3 nucleotides: TGTGCCAGCAGCCTCGCACAGGGGTCAAACACCGGGGAGCTGTTTTTT. Residues: CASSLAQGSNTGELFF.